This TCR beta chain emerged from a study of OX40 agonist ivuxolimab in advanced cancers. The assay was immunoSEQ multiplex PCR, and TCRdb's table has in-frame clones only and misses some. Of roughly 92,000 clones in the sample, approximately 90% were seen once. The CDR3 has 14 amino acids. Germline V CDR1 and CDR2: SEHNR, FQNEAQ (reference sequence). V lost 6 bases to trimming and J lost 3 bases; unmatched junction nucleotides: 5. Material: CD4+ or CD8+ T cells sorted from blood, obtained in a trial of the OX40 agonist ivuxolimab. The origin of this receptor is an adult with an advanced solid tumor such as melanoma, head and neck, liver or kidney cancer. The chain uses TRBV7-9 and TRBJ1-3; 7 positions match TRBD1. DNA for the CDR3: TGTGCCAGCAGTCGAACAGGGGATGGAAACACCATATATTTT. It translates to CASSRTGDGNTIYF.